This is a list of T cell receptor beta chains from one sample in a study of T cell responses to AZD1222 COVID-19 vaccine. Using immunoSEQ multiplex PCR, the repertoire was profiled, and TCRdb retains in-frame clones only, with some absent. Here the sample spans 150,000 to 200,000 clones, over 85% being singletons. Source: peripheral blood, taken on day 0 of AZD1222 vaccination. The receptors were sampled from an adult in good health. CDR3s include the opening cysteine and the closing phenylalanine or tryptophan. Fields, in order: J gene, V gene, clone size, D gene, CDR3 protein, CDR3 DNA. A D gene is named only where the DNA matches it firmly. Only some rows state a clone size, as once, few, many or a class for expanded clones.

TRBJ2-7 TRBV9 NA NA CASSVEPHPYEQYF TGTGCCAGCAGCGTAGAGCCGCATCCCTACGAGCAGTACTTC
TRBJ2-2 TRBV19 once TRBD1 CASSQQGASGELFF TGTGCCAGTAGTCAACAGGGGGCATCCGGGGAGCTGTTTTTT
TRBJ2-7 TRBV7-9 once TRBD1 CASSPRQGASYEQYF TGTGCCAGCAGCCCGCGACAGGGGGCCTCCTACGAGCAGTACTTC
TRBJ1-5 TRBV10-3 NA NA CAISDLDSLYQPQHF TGTGCCATCAGTGATTTGGACAGCCTTTATCAGCCCCAGCATTTT
TRBJ1-1 TRBV19 NA NA CASYPALNTEAFF TGTGCCAGTTACCCAGCGTTGAACACTGAAGCTTTCTTT
TRBJ2-7 TRBV2 NA NA CASSDQTGSYEQYF TGTGCCAGCAGTGATCAGACAGGTTCCTACGAGCAGTACTTC
TRBJ2-3 TRBV7-7 NA TRBD2 CASSQLAGGRGTDTQYF TGTGCCAGCAGCCAACTAGCGGGAGGGCGGGGCACAGATACGCAGTATTTT
TRBJ1-2 TRBV5-1 NA TRBD1 CASSLTRDRSNYGYTF TGCGCCAGCAGCCTAACGAGGGACAGATCTAACTATGGCTACACCTTC
TRBJ2-4 TRBV29-1 NA NA CSAAQGLAKNIQYF TGCAGCGCAGCCCAGGGGCTAGCCAAAAACATTCAGTACTTC
TRBJ2-3 TRBV5-4 NA TRBD1 CASSSGQASTDTQYF TGTGCCAGCAGCTCTGGACAGGCGAGCACAGATACGCAGTATTTT
TRBJ2-4 TRBV24-1 NA NA CATSDSDRRAKNIQYF TGTGCCACCAGTGATTCTGACAGGCGGGCCAAAAACATTCAGTACTTC
TRBJ2-6 TRBV19 NA NA CASSIHRGSGANVLTF TGTGCCAGTAGTATTCATAGGGGGTCCGGGGCCAACGTCCTGACTTTC
TRBJ2-1 TRBV5-1 NA NA CASSLGAWGSYNEQFF TGCGCCAGCAGCTTGGGAGCCTGGGGCTCCTACAATGAGCAGTTCTTC
TRBJ2-7 TRBV11-2 NA TRBD2 CASSSGTSATYEQYF TGTGCCAGCAGTTCCGGGACTAGCGCCACCTACGAGCAGTACTTC
TRBJ2-1 TRBV7-6 NA TRBD2 CASSSGLGYEQFF TGTGCCAGCAGCTCTGGACTAGGCTATGAGCAGTTCTTC
TRBJ1-5 TRBV18 NA TRBD1 CASSSGTESNQPQHF TGTGCCAGCTCATCCGGGACAGAAAGCAATCAGCCCCAGCATTTT
TRBJ1-2 TRBV2 NA TRBD1 CASSEDGQANYGYTF TGTGCCAGCAGCGAAGACGGACAGGCTAACTATGGCTACACCTTC
TRBJ2-7 TRBV3-1/TRBV3-2 NA TRBD1 CASSPGDRGHEQYF TGTGCCAGCAGCCCGGGGGACAGGGGCCACGAGCAGTACTTC
TRBJ2-3 TRBV7-9 NA TRBD2 CASSLATSGATDTQYF TGTGCCAGCAGCTTGGCGACTAGCGGGGCCACAGATACGCAGTATTTT
TRBJ1-3 TRBV4-1 NA TRBD1 CASSSPGQNSGNTIYF TGCGCCAGCAGCTCACCGGGACAGAACTCTGGAAACACCATATATTTT
TRBJ1-1 TRBV30 NA NA CAWMGIQNTEAFF TGTGCCTGGATGGGCATACAGAACACTGAAGCTTTCTTT
TRBJ2-7 TRBV9 NA TRBD1 CASEGTDSYEQYF TGTGCCAGCGAAGGGACAGACTCCTACGAGCAGTACTTC
TRBJ1-5 TRBV30 NA TRBD1 CACTPGQGLQPQHF TGTGCCTGCACCCCGGGACAGGGGCTTCAGCCCCAGCATTTT
TRBJ1-1 TRBV21-1 NA NA CASSKPPLLVEAFF TGTGCCAGCAGCAAACCTCCGTTACTTGTTGAAGCTTTCTTT
TRBJ2-1 TRBV20-1 NA NA CSAPRRREQFF TGCAGTGCTCCCCGGAGGAGGGAGCAGTTCTTC
TRBJ1-4 TRBV19 NA TRBD1 CASSIRGPNEKLFF TGTGCCAGTAGCATCAGGGGGCCGAATGAAAAACTGTTTTTT
TRBJ1-4 TRBV25-1 NA TRBD1 CASSPGQVAGDEKLFF TGTGCCAGCAGTCCTGGACAGGTCGCAGGAGATGAAAAACTGTTTTTT
TRBJ2-7 TRBV18 NA NA CASSPGTRQPAYEQYF TGTGCCAGCTCACCGGGCACGAGACAGCCAGCCTACGAGCAGTACTTC
TRBJ1-5 TRBV4-1 few NA CASSPGLMDQPQHF TGCGCCAGCAGCCCAGGGTTAATGGATCAGCCCCAGCATTTT
TRBJ1-1 TRBV6-5 once NA CASSYRDTEAFF TGTGCCAGCAGTTACAGGGACACTGAAGCTTTCTTT
TRBJ2-7 TRBV19 NA NA CASSIEGPGEQYF TGTGCCAGTAGTATAGAGGGCCCGGGGGAGCAGTACTTC
TRBJ2-5 TRBV10-2 NA TRBD2 CASSEGLAGYQETQYF TGCGCCAGCAGTGAGGGACTAGCGGGGTACCAAGAGACCCAGTACTTC
TRBJ2-5 TRBV5-8 NA NA CASSVDYNQETQYF TGTGCCAGCAGCGTCGACTACAACCAAGAGACCCAGTACTTC
TRBJ1-4 TRBV3-1/TRBV3-2 NA NA CASSQGGATNEKLFF TGTGCCAGCAGCCAAGGGGGGGCAACTAATGAAAAACTGTTTTTT
TRBJ1-5 TRBV19 NA NA CASQYEVGFGQPQHF TGTGCCAGCCAGTATGAGGTGGGGTTTGGTCAGCCCCAGCATTTT
TRBJ2-1 TRBV4-1 NA TRBD1 CASSQDGVRTGVNNEQFF TGCGCCAGCAGCCAAGATGGGGTGAGGACAGGGGTGAACAATGAGCAGTTCTTC
TRBJ1-1 TRBV14 NA NA CASSQDLRTEAFF TGTGCCAGCAGCCAAGATCTTCGGACCGAAGCTTTCTTT
TRBJ2-1 TRBV7-9 NA TRBD2 CASSPGSGTYNEQFF TGTGCCAGCAGCCCAGGTAGCGGGACCTACAATGAGCAGTTCTTC
TRBJ1-5 TRBV6-2/TRBV6-3 NA NA CASSYPGITGQPQHF TGTGCCAGCAGTTACCCGGGGATTACCGGACAGCCCCAGCATTTT
TRBJ1-2 TRBV5-1 NA NA CASSLETAVYGYTF TGCGCCAGCAGCTTGGAGACAGCTGTATATGGCTACACCTTC
TRBJ2-1 TRBV4-1 NA TRBD2 CASSHFLAVADNEQFF TGCGCCAGCAGCCACTTCCTAGCGGTGGCGGACAATGAGCAGTTCTTC
TRBJ1-5 TRBV6-5 NA TRBD1 CASRLDRENQPQHF TGTGCCAGCAGGCTCGACAGGGAGAATCAGCCCCAGCATTTT
TRBJ1-1 TRBV1 NA NA CTSISRDTVTEAFF TGCACCAGCATTAGCCGGGACACCGTCACTGAAGCTTTCTTT
TRBJ2-1 TRBV5-1 NA NA CASSLWGGPYNEQFF TGCGCCAGCAGCTTGTGGGGGGGCCCCTACAATGAGCAGTTCTTC
TRBJ2-5 TRBV11-2 NA NA CASSLDPVRGETQYF TGTGCCAGCAGCTTAGATCCCGTGCGAGGAGAGACCCAGTACTTC
TRBJ1-4 TRBV10-3 NA TRBD1 CAISATGTTNEKLFF TGTGCCATCAGTGCGACAGGGACCACTAATGAAAAACTGTTTTTT
TRBJ2-7 TRBV7-6 few NA CASSLGGKVPSYEQYF TGTGCCAGCAGCTTAGGGGGGAAAGTTCCCTCCTACGAGCAGTACTTC